This TCR beta chain was profiled in a study of T cells in Graves' hyperthyroidism and ophthalmopathy. RNA transcripts provided the source from which TCR beta CDR3 regions were amplified. The HTBI primer set was used in a first-round RT-PCR of the TCR CDR3. One entry per CDR3 protein, called by TCRdb with MiXCR from the multiplex PCR reads. The profile covers 300,000 to 500,000 distinct CDR3 sequences, with over 11% appearing a single time and approximately 29% taken by the ten largest. This CDR3 spans 14 amino acids. Trimming removed 4 bases at V and 7 bases at J, with 16 bases between. Per the germline V gene, CDR1 is SGHTA and CDR2 is FQGTGA. This clonotype was seen at least ten times. Its matching antigen is unknown. Broader study findings: Appearing also in blood were most of the thyroid clonotypes expanded above 0.001.

Material for sequencing was blood. The sequence derives from a man aged 50 to 59 with Graves' ophthalmopathy. This chain links TRBV7-3 with TRBJ1-1; D gene ambiguous. CDR3 in DNA: TGTGCCAGCAGCTGGCTGAGGTCCAACGGTGAAGCTTTCTTT. This encodes CASSWLRSNGEAFF.